A selection of T cell receptor beta chains follows, all from one sample in a study of CD8 T cells in Susac syndrome. TCRdb reprocessed the immunoSEQ multiplex PCR reads with MiXCR, giving one entry per CDR3 protein. The data hold around 100,000 distinct CDR3 sequences, with roughly 96% observed a single time. Sequencing was performed on CD8+ T cells from PBMCs. Receptors originate from a human donor with Susac syndrome. The CDR3 runs from the conserved cysteine through the conserved F or W. D genes are given only for firm matches. Some rows mark clone size as missing; the rest say once, few, many or name a class of expanded clone.

V gene	D gene	clone size	J gene	CDR3 protein	CDR3 DNA
TRBV7-3	.	.	TRBJ2-6	CASLGHRAGANVLTF	TGTGCCAGCTTGGGGCACAGGGCTGGGGCCAACGTCCTGACTTTC
TRBV27	.	.	TRBJ1-5	CASSSQTGQPQHF	TGTGCCAGCAGTTCCCAGACGGGTCAGCCCCAGCATTTT
TRBV18	TRBD2	.	TRBJ2-1	CASSPLPQLAGGGNEQFF	TGTGCCAGCTCACCGTTACCCCAATTAGCGGGAGGAGGCAATGAGCAGTTCTTC
TRBV7-2	.	.	TRBJ2-7	CASSLWAGPSSYEQYF	TGTGCCAGCAGCTTATGGGCGGGCCCGAGCTCCTACGAGCAGTACTTC
TRBV20-1	.	.	TRBJ2-3	CSARDLVGTDTQYF	TGCAGTGCTAGAGATCTGGTGGGCACAGATACGCAGTATTTT
TRBV5-4	.	.	TRBJ1-1	CASSFDWTEAFF	TGTGCCAGCAGCTTTGACTGGACTGAAGCTTTCTTT
TRBV13	.	once	TRBJ2-3	CASSLYGSTDTQYF	TGTGCCAGCAGCTTGTATGGGAGCACAGATACGCAGTATTTT
TRBV2	.	.	TRBJ1-1	CASSDMGGDTEAFF	TGTGCCAGCAGTGATATGGGAGGAGACACTGAAGCTTTCTTT
TRBV13	TRBD2	.	TRBJ2-7	CASSRGLAGASYEQYF	TGTGCCAGCAGCCGGGGACTAGCGGGGGCTTCCTACGAGCAGTACTTC
TRBV5-1	.	.	TRBJ2-3	CASSWEVTDTQYF	TGCGCCAGCAGTTGGGAAGTCACAGATACGCAGTATTTT
TRBV11-2	TRBD2	few	TRBJ2-3	CASSPSGGTDTQYF	TGTGCCAGCAGCCCTAGCGGGGGCACAGATACGCAGTATTTT
TRBV7-3	TRBD2	.	TRBJ2-3	CASSFDSGGTDTQYF	TGTGCCAGCAGCTTTGACTCCGGGGGGACAGATACGCAGTATTTT
TRBV4-1	TRBD2	.	TRBJ2-1	CASSQVDSGDNEQFF	TGCGCCAGCAGCCAAGTGGATAGCGGGGACAATGAGCAGTTCTTC
TRBV7-3	TRBD1	.	TRBJ1-2	CASRSNPGTGTHGYTF	TGTGCCAGCAGATCTAATCCCGGGACAGGGACCCATGGCTACACCTTC
TRBV27	.	.	TRBJ1-1	CASSPLDSIRPAFF	TGTGCCAGCAGTCCACTCGACAGTATTCGCCCGGCTTTCTTT
TRBV7-9	.	once	TRBJ2-2	CASSPTTGDTGELFF	TGTGCCAGCAGCCCGACAACGGGGGACACCGGGGAGCTGTTTTTT
TRBV11-2	.	.	TRBJ2-3	CASSLIARTDTQYF	TGTGCCAGCAGCTTAATCGCCCGCACAGATACGCAGTATTTT
TRBV2	.	.	TRBJ2-5	CASSVAGLETQYF	TGTGCCAGCAGTGTTGCAGGTCTGGAGACCCAGTACTTC
TRBV2	.	.	TRBJ2-7	CAGSGAATYEQYF	TGTGCCGGTTCGGGGGCAGCCACTTACGAGCAGTACTTC
TRBV27	.	.	TRBJ1-4	CASSWQAGRAKEKLFF	TGTGCCAGCAGTTGGCAGGCGGGGAGGGCGAAAGAAAAACTGTTTTTT
TRBV18	.	.	TRBJ1-2	CASSATGGYGYTF	TGTGCCAGCTCAGCTACAGGAGGCTATGGCTACACCTTC
TRBV27	TRBD2	.	TRBJ2-2	CASSAMGLAHTGELFF	TGTGCCAGCAGTGCAATGGGACTAGCGCATACCGGGGAGCTGTTTTTT
TRBV24-1	TRBD2	.	TRBJ2-1	CATSSGVSSYNEQFF	TGTGCCACCAGTAGCGGGGTTAGCTCCTACAATGAGCAGTTCTTC
TRBV20-1	.	.	TRBJ2-6	CSARSGSGANVLTF	TGCAGTGCTAGATCAGGGAGTGGGGCCAACGTCCTGACTTTC
TRBV29-1	.	.	TRBJ2-3	CSASVSDTQYF	TGCAGCGCCTCCGTCTCGGATACGCAGTATTTT
TRBV5-4	TRBD1	.	TRBJ1-6	CASSLALGQGSSPLHF	TGTGCCAGCAGCTTGGCCCTAGGACAGGGGTCTTCACCCCTCCACTTT
TRBV20-1	.	.	TRBJ2-7	CSASLQEGPYEQYF	TGCAGTGCTAGTTTACAGGAGGGTCCCTACGAGCAGTACTTC
TRBV20-1	.	.	TRBJ2-1	CSARNRGDISYNEQFF	TGCAGTGCTAGAAATCGTGGGGACATATCCTACAATGAGCAGTTCTTC
TRBV24-1	.	once	TRBJ1-5	CATSTSGEQPQHF	TGTGCCACCAGTACCTCTGGAGAGCAGCCCCAGCATTTT
TRBV7-8	.	.	TRBJ2-1	CASTVRPGDNEQFF	TGTGCCAGCACGGTCCGACCCGGGGACAATGAGCAGTTCTTC
TRBV12-3/TRBV12-4	.	.	TRBJ2-7	CASSRAGEQYF	TGTGCCAGCAGCCGGGCGGGTGAGCAGTACTTC
TRBV12-3/TRBV12-4	TRBD2	.	TRBJ2-7	CASRPGLAGAGEQYF	TGTGCCAGCAGACCGGGACTAGCGGGAGCGGGCGAGCAGTACTTC
TRBV28	.	.	TRBJ2-7	CASSTTWTETYEQYF	TGTGCCAGCAGCACTACCTGGACAGAAACTTACGAGCAGTACTTC
TRBV25-1	.	.	TRBJ1-1	CASSDIGGALNTEAFF	TGTGCCAGCAGTGATATTGGTGGGGCCCTGAACACTGAAGCTTTCTTT
TRBV7-9	.	.	TRBJ1-1	CASSRWGLNTEAFF	TGTGCCAGCAGCCGGTGGGGGTTGAACACTGAAGCTTTCTTT
TRBV24-1	TRBD2	.	TRBJ2-2	CATSPGLAEFYTGELFF	TGTGCCACCAGTCCGGGACTAGCGGAATTTTACACCGGGGAGCTGTTTTTT
TRBV20-1	.	.	TRBJ1-2	CSATGQTNYGYTF	TGCAGTGCAACAGGACAGACTAACTATGGCTACACCTTC
TRBV23-1	.	.	TRBJ2-3	CASSPGQNTQYF	TGCGCCAGCAGTCCCGGACAGAATACGCAGTATTTT
TRBV29-1	.	.	TRBJ2-7	CSVEGWDRPYEQYF	TGCAGCGTTGAAGGCTGGGACCGACCCTACGAGCAGTACTTC
TRBV5-4	TRBD1	.	TRBJ2-3	CASSLDRGPDTQYF	TGTGCCAGCAGCTTGGACAGGGGACCAGATACGCAGTATTTT
TRBV9	.	.	TRBJ2-3	CASSVVGESGDTQYF	TGTGCCAGCAGCGTAGTTGGGGAGTCTGGAGATACGCAGTATTTT
TRBV29-1	.	.	TRBJ2-3	CSVASESPISTQYF	TGCAGCGTGGCTTCGGAATCCCCTATCAGTACGCAGTATTTT
TRBV28	.	.	TRBJ1-5	CASSTNQPQHF	TGTGCCAGCAGTACGAATCAGCCCCAGCATTTT
TRBV7-9	.	.	TRBJ1-2	CASSLTTANYGYTF	TGTGCCAGCAGCTTAACCACAGCCAACTATGGCTACACCTTC
TRBV29-1	.	.	TRBJ2-1	CSVLIGDTTYNEQFF	TGCAGCGTTCTCATCGGTGACACTACCTACAATGAGCAGTTCTTC